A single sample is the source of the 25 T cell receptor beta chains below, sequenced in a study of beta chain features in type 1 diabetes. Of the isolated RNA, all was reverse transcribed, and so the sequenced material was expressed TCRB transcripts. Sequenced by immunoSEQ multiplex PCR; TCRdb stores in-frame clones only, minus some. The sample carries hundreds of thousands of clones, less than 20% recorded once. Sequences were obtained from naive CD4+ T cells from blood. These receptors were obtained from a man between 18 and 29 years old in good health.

CDR3 nucleotides: TGTGCCAGCAGTGACGTAAGGGGCCGTAATGAAAAACTGTTTTTT. Residues: CASSDVRGRNEKLFF. The chain carries TRBV25-1 and TRBJ1-4; TRBD1 might be the D (5 bases). The V end lost 3 bases, the J end lost 4 bases, and 12 bases lay between the germline ends. Germline CDR1 is MGHDK and CDR2 is SYGVNS. There are 15 residues in the CDR3.

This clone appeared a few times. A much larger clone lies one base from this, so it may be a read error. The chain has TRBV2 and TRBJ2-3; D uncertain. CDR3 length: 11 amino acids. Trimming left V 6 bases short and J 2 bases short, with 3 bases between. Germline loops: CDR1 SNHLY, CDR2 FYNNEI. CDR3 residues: CASRYTDTQYF. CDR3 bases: TGTGCCAGCAGGTACACAGATACGCAGTATTTT. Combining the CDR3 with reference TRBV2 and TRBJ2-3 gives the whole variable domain EPEVTQTPSHQVTQMGQEVILRCVPISNHLYFYWYRQILGQKVEFLVSFYNNEISEKSEIFDDQFSVERPDGSNFTLKIRSTKLEDSAMYFCASRYTDTQYFGPGTRLTVL.

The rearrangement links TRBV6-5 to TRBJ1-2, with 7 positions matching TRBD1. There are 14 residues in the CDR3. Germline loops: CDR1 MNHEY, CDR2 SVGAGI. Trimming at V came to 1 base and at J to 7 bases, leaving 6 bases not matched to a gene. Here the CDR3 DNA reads TGTGCCAGCAGTTACTTGGGACAGTTGGCTGGCTACACCTTC. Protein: CASSYLGQLAGYTF.

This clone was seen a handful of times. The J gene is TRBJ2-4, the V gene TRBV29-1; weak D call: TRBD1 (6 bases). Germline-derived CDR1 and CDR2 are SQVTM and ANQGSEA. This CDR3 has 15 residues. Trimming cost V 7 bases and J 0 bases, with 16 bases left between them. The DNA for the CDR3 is TGCAGCGCCTTTGGACAGTCGCTAGCCAAAAACATTCAGTACTTC. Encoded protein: CSAFGQSLAKNIQYF.

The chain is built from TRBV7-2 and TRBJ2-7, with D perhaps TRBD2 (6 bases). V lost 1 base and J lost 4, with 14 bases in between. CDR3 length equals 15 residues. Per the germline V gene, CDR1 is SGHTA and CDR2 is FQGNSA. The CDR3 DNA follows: TGTGCCAGCAGCTTAGTTGGAGGGACCACATACGAGCAGTACTTC. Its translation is CASSLVGGTTYEQYF.

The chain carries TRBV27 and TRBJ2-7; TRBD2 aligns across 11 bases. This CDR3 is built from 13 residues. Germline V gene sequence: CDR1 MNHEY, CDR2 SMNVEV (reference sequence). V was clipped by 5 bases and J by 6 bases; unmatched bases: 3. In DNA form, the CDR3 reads TGTGCCAGCAGTCGTAGCGGGAGGGCCGAGCAGTACTTC. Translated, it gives CASSRSGRAEQYF.

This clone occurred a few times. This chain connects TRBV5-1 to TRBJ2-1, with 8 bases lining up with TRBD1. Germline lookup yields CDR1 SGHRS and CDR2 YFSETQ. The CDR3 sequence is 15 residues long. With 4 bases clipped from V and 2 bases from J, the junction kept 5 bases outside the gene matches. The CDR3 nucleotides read TGCGCCAGCAGCCCCGGACAGGGAACCTACAATGAGCAGTTCTTC. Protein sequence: CASSPGQGTYNEQFF.

The CDR3 DNA reads as TGTGCCAGCAGCTTACGGGCTGGGGGTTTTCCTGGGGCCAACGTCCTGACTTTC. Amino acids: CASSLRAGGFPGANVLTF. The genes are TRBV7-8 and TRBJ2-6; the D gene could be TRBD1 or TRBD2 (5 bases each). This CDR3 comprises 18 residues. Trimming pared 2 bases from V and 2 bases from J, leaving 16 bases between. From germline, CDR1 is SGHVS and CDR2 FQNEAQ.

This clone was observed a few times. The CDR3 region is CASSPWTGFNYGYTF. The CDR3 region has the DNA TGTGCCAGCAGCCCCTGGACAGGGTTTAACTATGGCTACACCTTC. The rearrangement joins TRBV7-2 to TRBJ1-2; 8 positions match TRBD1. Germline V gene sequence: CDR1 SGHTA, CDR2 FQGNSA. V shed 5 bases, J shed 1 base, and the junction held 6 bases outside the gene matches. The CDR3 extends over 15 amino acids.

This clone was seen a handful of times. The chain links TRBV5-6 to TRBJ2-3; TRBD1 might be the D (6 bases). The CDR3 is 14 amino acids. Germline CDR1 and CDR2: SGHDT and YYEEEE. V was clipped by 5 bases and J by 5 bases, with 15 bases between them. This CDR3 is CASSYLNREDTQYF. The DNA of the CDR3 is TGTGCCAGCAGTTATCTAAACAGGGAAGATACGCAGTATTTT.

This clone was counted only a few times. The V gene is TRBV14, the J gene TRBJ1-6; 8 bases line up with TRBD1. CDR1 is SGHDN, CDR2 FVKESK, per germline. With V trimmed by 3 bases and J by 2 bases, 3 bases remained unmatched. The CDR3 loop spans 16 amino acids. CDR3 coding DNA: TGTGCCAGCAGCCATAACAGGGGGGCCTATAATTCACCCCTCCACTTT. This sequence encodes CASSHNRGAYNSPLHF.

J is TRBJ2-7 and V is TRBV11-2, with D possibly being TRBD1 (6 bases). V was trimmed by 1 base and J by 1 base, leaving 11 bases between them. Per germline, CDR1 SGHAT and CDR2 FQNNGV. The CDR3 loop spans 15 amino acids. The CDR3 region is CASSLAGTLSYEQYF. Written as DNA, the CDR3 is TGTGCCAGCAGCTTAGCGGGGACACTGTCCTACGAGCAGTACTTC.

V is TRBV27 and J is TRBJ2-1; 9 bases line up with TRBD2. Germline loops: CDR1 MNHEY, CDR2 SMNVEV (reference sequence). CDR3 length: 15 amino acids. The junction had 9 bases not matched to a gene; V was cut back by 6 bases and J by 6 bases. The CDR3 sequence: CASSTGGSGSNEQFF. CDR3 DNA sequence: TGTGCCAGCAGCACCGGGGGTAGCGGGAGCAATGAGCAGTTCTTC.

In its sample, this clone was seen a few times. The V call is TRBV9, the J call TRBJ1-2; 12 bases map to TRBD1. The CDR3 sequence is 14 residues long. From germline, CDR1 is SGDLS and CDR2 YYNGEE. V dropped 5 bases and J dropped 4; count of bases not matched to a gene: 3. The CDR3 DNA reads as TGTGCCAGCAGGGGGACAGGGGGCACCTATGGCTACACCTTC. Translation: CASRGTGGTYGYTF.

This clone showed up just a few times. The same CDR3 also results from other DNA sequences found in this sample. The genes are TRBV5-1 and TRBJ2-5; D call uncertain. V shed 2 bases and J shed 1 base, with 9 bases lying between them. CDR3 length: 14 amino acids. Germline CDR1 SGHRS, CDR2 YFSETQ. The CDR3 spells CASSLGLVQETQYF. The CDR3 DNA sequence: TGCGCCAGCAGCTTAGGTCTAGTCCAAGAGACCCAGTACTTC.

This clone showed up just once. CDR3 nucleotides: TGTGCCAGCAGGCGCGGGACCCTATCCTACGAGCAGTACTTC. Amino acid sequence: CASRRGTLSYEQYF. The rearrangement links TRBV6-5 to TRBJ2-7; a weak D match, TRBD2 (6 bases). This CDR3 has 14 amino acids. V lost 6 bases, J lost 1 base, and 13 bases lay in between. Germline V gene data show CDR1 as MNHEY and CDR2 as SVGAGI.

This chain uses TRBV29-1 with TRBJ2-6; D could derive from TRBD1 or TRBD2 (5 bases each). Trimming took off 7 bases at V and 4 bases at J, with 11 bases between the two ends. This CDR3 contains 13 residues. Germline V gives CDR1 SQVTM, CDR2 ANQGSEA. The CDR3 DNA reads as TGCAGCGCCGAGGGGCCAGGGGCCAACGTCCTGACTTTC. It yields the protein CSAEGPGANVLTF.

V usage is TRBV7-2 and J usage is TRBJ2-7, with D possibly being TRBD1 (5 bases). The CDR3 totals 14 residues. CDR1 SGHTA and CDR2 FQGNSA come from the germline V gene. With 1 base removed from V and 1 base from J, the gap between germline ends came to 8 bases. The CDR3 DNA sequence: TGTGCCAGCAGCTTAGATAGACAGTCCTACGAGCAGTACTTC. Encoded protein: CASSLDRQSYEQYF.

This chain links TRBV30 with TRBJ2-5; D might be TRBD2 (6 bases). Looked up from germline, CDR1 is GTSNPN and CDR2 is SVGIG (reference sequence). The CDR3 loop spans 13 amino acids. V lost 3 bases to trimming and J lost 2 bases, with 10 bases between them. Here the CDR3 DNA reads TGTGCCTGGAGAGGTGGGGGGCAAGAGACCCAGTACTTC. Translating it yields CAWRGGGQETQYF.

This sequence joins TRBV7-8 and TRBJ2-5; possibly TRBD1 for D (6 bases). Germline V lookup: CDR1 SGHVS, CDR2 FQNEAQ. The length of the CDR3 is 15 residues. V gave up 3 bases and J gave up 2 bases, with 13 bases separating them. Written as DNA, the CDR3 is TGTGCCAGCAGCTTTCCCTTGGACAGACAAGAGACCCAGTACTTC. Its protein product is CASSFPLDRQETQYF.

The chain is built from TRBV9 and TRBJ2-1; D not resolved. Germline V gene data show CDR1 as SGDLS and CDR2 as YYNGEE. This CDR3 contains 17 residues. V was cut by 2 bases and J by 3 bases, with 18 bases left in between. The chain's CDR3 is CASSVNASPRNYNEQFF. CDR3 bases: TGTGCCAGCAGCGTCAACGCGTCCCCCAGAAACTACAATGAGCAGTTCTTC.

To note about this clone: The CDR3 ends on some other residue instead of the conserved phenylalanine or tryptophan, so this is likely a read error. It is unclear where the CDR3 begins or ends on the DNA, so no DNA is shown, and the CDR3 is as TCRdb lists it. The CDR3 here is CSARENLHSSP. The rearrangement joins TRBV20-1 to TRBJ1-1; the D segment call TRBD1 is taken from the table without a DNA check. Looked up from germline, CDR1 is DFQATT and CDR2 is SNEGSKA (reference sequence). A total of 11 residues make up the CDR3, ends included.

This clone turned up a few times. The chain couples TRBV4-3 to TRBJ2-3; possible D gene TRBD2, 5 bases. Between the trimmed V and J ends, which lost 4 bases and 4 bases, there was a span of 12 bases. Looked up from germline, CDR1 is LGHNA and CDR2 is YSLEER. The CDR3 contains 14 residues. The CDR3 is CASSPSGRADTQYF. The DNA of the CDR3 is TGCGCCAGCAGCCCGTCTGGGAGAGCAGATACGCAGTATTTT.

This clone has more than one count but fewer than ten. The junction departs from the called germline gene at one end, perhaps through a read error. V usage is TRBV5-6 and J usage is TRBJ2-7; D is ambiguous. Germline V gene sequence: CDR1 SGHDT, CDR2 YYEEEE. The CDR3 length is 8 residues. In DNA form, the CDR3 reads TGTGCCAGCAGCCCTAGAGACTTC. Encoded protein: CASSPRDF.

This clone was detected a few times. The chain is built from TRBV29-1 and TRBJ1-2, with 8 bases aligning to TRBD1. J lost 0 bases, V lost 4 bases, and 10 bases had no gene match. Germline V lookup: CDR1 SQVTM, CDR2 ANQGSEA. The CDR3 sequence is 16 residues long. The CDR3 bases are TGCAGCGTTGGAAGGGGACAGGCAAAAGCTAACTATGGCTACACCTTC. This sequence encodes CSVGRGQAKANYGYTF.